This T cell receptor (beta chain) was sequenced during a study of blood T cell repertoires in COVID-19. Study context: The origin of the acute and convalescent COVID-19 samples was the United States, Italy and Spain. T cells, B-cell-depleted T cells, or PBMCs supplied cDNA or gDNA.

This clone was observed a few times. Germline CDR1 reads SGHVS; CDR2 reads FQNEAQ. This CDR3 comprises 18 residues. J lost 4 bases, V lost 1 base, and 11 bases had no gene match. As handled by the study authors: Amplified reference gene primers provided the basis for estimating nucleated cell counts. Sequencing used immunoSEQ multiplex PCR; TCRdb keeps in-frame clones, though not all of them. Clonal size and the V and J genes are those of that table, whereas D and trimming came from the DNA. The sample lists approximately 260,000 clones, over 80% seen once, with approximately 2% in the top ten. This TCR derives from a woman younger than 30 who had recovered from COVID-19. This chain links TRBV7-8 with TRBJ2-2; 8 nucleotides line up with TRBD2. Material: PBMCs or T cells enriched from blood (not recorded which). The CDR3 spells CASSLVPGGLAATGELFF. For the CDR3, the DNA is TGTGCCAGCAGCTTAGTCCCCGGAGGACTAGCCGCCACCGGGGAGCTGTTTTTT.